The T cell receptor (beta chain) under discussion was sequenced for a study of cytomegalovirus exposure and HLA in healthy donors. Study context: Earlier, almost 120 million unique TCR beta sequences were recovered from roughly 170 million T cells by an analysis.

From germline, CDR1 is SEHNR and CDR2 FQNEAQ (reference sequence). Trimming took off 1 base at V and 6 bases at J, with 20 bases between the two ends. This CDR3 spans 17 amino acids. The PCR used 60 Vbeta and 13 Jbeta primers. This table comes from immunoSEQ multiplex PCR, and its TCRdb copy is limited to in-frame clones, with some not included. The table shows about 130,000 clones, with 87% occurring only once. As concerns this clone: The antigen is undetermined.

Findings and limits, study-wide: Generally TCR sequences proved uncommon, though certain public TCRs appeared in numerous donors. In an earlier analysis, about 87% or about 30%: the productive usage of most TCR beta V segments.

This clonotype was obtained from a woman aged 30 to 39 in good health and CMV-seronegative. The chain uses TRBV7-9 and TRBJ2-3; possibly TRBD1 for D (5 bases). The sample comprised PBMCs. The CDR3 region is CASSLDPGAATRDTQYF. CDR3 DNA sequence: TGTGCCAGCAGCTTAGACCCTGGGGCAGCCACGAGGGATACGCAGTATTTT.